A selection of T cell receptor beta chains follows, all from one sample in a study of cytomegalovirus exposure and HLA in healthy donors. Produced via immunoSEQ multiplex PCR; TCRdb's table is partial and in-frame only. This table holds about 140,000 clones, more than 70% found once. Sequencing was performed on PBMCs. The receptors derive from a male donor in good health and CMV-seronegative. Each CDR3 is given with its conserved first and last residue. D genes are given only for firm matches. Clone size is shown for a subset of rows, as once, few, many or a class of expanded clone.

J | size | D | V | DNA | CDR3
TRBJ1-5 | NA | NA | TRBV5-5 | TGTGCCAGCAGCTTGGTGATGACCGGAGGGAGCAATCAGCCCCAGCATTTT | CASSLVMTGGSNQPQHF
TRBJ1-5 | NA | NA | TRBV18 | TGTGCCAGCTCACCGGAACGGGGCAATCAGCCCCAGCATTTT | CASSPERGNQPQHF
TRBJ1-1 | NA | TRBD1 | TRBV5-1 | TGCGCCAGCAGCCGCCAGGGACAGTCGAACACTGAAGCTTTCTTT | CASSRQGQSNTEAFF
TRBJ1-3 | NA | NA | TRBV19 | TGTGCCAGTAGTATTCCTAAGGGAGGCAACACCATATATTTT | CASSIPKGGNTIYF
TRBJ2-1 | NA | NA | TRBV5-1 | TGCGCCAGCAGCTTTAACTCCTACAATGAGCAGTTCTTC | CASSFNSYNEQFF
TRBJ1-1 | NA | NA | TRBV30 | TGTGCCTGCTCTAGGGGGAGGAACACTGAAGCTTTCTTT | CACSRGRNTEAFF
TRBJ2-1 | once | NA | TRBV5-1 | TGCGCCAGCAGCTTGCAGGGTGGGGACAATGAGCAGTTCTTC | CASSLQGGDNEQFF
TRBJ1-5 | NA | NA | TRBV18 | TGTGCCAGCTCACCTAGCGGGAATCAGCCCCAGCATTTT | CASSPSGNQPQHF
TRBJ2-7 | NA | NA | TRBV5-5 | TGTGCCAGCAGCCTTATGGGCCTCGAGCAGTACTTC | CASSLMGLEQYF
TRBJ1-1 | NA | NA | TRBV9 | TGTGCCAGCAGCCCCAACCTAAACACTGAAGCTTTCTTT | CASSPNLNTEAFF
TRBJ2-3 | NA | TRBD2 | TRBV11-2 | TGTGCCAGCAGCAACGCCGGGACTAGCGGCCGTGGAGATACGCAGTATTTT | CASSNAGTSGRGDTQYF
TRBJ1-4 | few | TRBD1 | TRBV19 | TGTGCCAGTCAAAGGACAGGAGACACTAATGAAAAACTGTTTTTT | CASQRTGDTNEKLFF
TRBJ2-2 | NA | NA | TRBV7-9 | TGTTCCAGCAGCTACGGGGGGCTTTTGGACACCGGGGAGCTGTTTTTT | CSSSYGGLLDTGELFF
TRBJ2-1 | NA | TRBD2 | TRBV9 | TGTGCCAGCAGCGCCCAAGATCGACTAGCGGGGACGAGCTCCTACAATGAGCAGTTCTTC | CASSAQDRLAGTSSYNEQFF
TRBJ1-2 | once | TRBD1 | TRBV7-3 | TGTGCCAGCAGCCTAGGGGGCTCTAACTATGGCTACACCTTC | CASSLGGSNYGYTF
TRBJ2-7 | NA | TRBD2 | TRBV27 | TGTGCCAGCAGTTTACGACTCGGGGGGGCTTATCTCTACGAGCAGTACTTC | CASSLRLGGAYLYEQYF